This TCR beta chain was captured in a study of blood T cell repertoires in COVID-19 (dated by TCRdb to 2020 to 2021). Turning to the overall study: The collaborator samples originated in the United States, Italy and Spain and spanned the acute and convalescent phases of COVID-19. A de-identified subject ID, COVID-19 status, age in years and sex were almost always included in the sample metadata. The prospective study material was composed of cDNA or gDNA derived from T cells, B-cell-depleted T cells, or PBMCs. The repertoires were released in a freely available public database intended as a resource for research on the immune response to SARS-CoV-2. Where available, HLA class I and class II types were taken from metadata supplied by the sample provider and were not determined by assay-based typing. The samples were drawn from the first 160 participants of the ongoing ImmuneRACE study and from 1,200 or so subjects provided by 6 global collaborators. Deeply sampled blood TCRbeta repertoires from subjects exposed to, actively infected with, or recovered from COVID-19 were included in the dataset. What the authors observed across the whole study: How much clinical and demographic metadata was included differed by source and by participant, and the metadata was provided uncurated.

In the prospective study, participants were roughly 18 to 100 years old, resided in approximately 22 geographic areas of the United States, and were enrolled through a virtual design. Cohort assignment in the prospective study relied on participant-reported clinical history from a screening survey and a study questionnaire. In the prospective study, whole blood, serum and a nasopharyngeal or oropharyngeal swab were collected from each participant by mobile phlebotomists. Prospective study participants could optionally give additional blood draws and questionnaires over an approximately 2-month period. Prospective study blood samples were shipped either frozen or at room temperature before DNA extraction. A word on this clone: The antigen this receptor binds is unknown. No base quality information exists; no much larger clone differs at one position.

TCRbeta CDR3 regions were amplified from genomic DNA by means of the immunoSEQ Assay, a bias-controlled multiplex PCR. The paper's processing steps were these. The number of nucleated cells in each sample was estimated from the amplification of reference gene primers within the assay. Sequence reads were collapsed and filtered to measure the absolute abundance of every unique TCRbeta CDR3 rearrangement. Productive Simpson clonality was computed per sample as the square root of Simpson's diversity index over productive rearrangements. The table was pulled from immuneACCESS by TCRdb, which kept in-frame rearrangements only. Such tables lose some clones; where checked, under half of the loss comes from unresolved V genes, and the rest has no known cause. That table is the source of V, J and clone size, and D and trimming were worked out from the DNA. This sample holds 200,000 to 250,000 clones; about 86% were observed only once. Clones ranked in the top ten supply approximately 1.3% of the sample.

Material: PBMCs or T cells enriched from blood (not recorded which). The clonotype comes from a woman between 40 and 50 years old with acute COVID-19.

Here is the DNA: TGTGCCAGCAGTGGGAGCGGGGGAAATGAAAAACTGTTTTTT. Its coded protein is CASSGSGGNEKLFF. The rearrangement joined TRBV2 to TRBJ1-4, with TRBD1 as a weak D call on 5 bases. V lost 4 bases and J lost 5 bases; the stretch between them is 11 bases long. The CDR3 starts with the cysteine, ends with the phenylalanine, and has 14 residues. Of the read, only the CDR3 DNA is kept; its 42 bases are in frame from base 1. CDR1 and CDR2 (SNHLY, FYNNEI) derive from the germline V gene.